These T cell receptor beta chains were read from a single sample in a study of cytomegalovirus exposure and HLA in healthy donors. The repertoire was sequenced with immunoSEQ multiplex PCR; TCRdb's copy has only in-frame clones and lacks some. The sample carries about 97,000 clones, 9.4% recorded once. What was sequenced was PBMCs. These receptor sequences come from a man in his fifties in good health and CMV-seropositive. Both conserved end residues are part of each CDR3. Fields, in order: J gene, D gene, V gene, CDR3 protein. The D gene is left open where the match is weak.

J gene: TRBJ1-4; D gene: NA; V gene: TRBV5-4; CDR3 protein: CASSLRRQGRSEKLFF
J gene: TRBJ2-1; D gene: TRBD2; V gene: TRBV7-9; CDR3 protein: CASRSQAGGGYNEQFF
J gene: TRBJ2-7; D gene: NA; V gene: TRBV25-1; CDR3 protein: CASRFQVYEQYF
J gene: TRBJ2-7; D gene: TRBD1; V gene: TRBV28; CDR3 protein: CASSLDRAHEQYF
J gene: TRBJ2-3; D gene: TRBD1; V gene: TRBV6-6; CDR3 protein: CASSPGTGRTDTQYF
J gene: TRBJ2-3; D gene: TRBD2; V gene: TRBV4-1; CDR3 protein: CASSQASGRAYTQYF
J gene: TRBJ1-5; D gene: NA; V gene: TRBV19; CDR3 protein: CASSISGMSNQPQHF
J gene: TRBJ1-4; D gene: NA; V gene: TRBV7-9; CDR3 protein: CASSLPPGDKVEKLFF
J gene: TRBJ2-7; D gene: TRBD1; V gene: TRBV6-5; CDR3 protein: CASSYSPTGGYEQYF
J gene: TRBJ1-5; D gene: TRBD1; V gene: TRBV6-6; CDR3 protein: CATKDRGNQPQHF
J gene: TRBJ2-2; D gene: TRBD2; V gene: TRBV7-9; CDR3 protein: CASSGLAGLTGELFF
J gene: TRBJ2-7; D gene: NA; V gene: TRBV7-9; CDR3 protein: CASSPPGGSYEQYF
J gene: TRBJ2-5; D gene: TRBD2; V gene: TRBV28; CDR3 protein: CASSLILGLAGGIQETQYF
J gene: TRBJ2-1; D gene: NA; V gene: TRBV4-3; CDR3 protein: CASSQVSGTIYNEQFF
J gene: TRBJ1-1; D gene: NA; V gene: TRBV4-3; CDR3 protein: CASSQGQEWSEAFF
J gene: TRBJ2-1; D gene: TRBD2; V gene: TRBV7-9; CDR3 protein: CASETSESEGREQFF
J gene: TRBJ2-1; D gene: TRBD2; V gene: TRBV7-3; CDR3 protein: CASSLAGGNEQFF
J gene: TRBJ1-5; D gene: NA; V gene: TRBV7-9; CDR3 protein: CASSQDTYQPQHF
J gene: TRBJ2-7; D gene: NA; V gene: TRBV20-1; CDR3 protein: CSAREEYEQYF
J gene: TRBJ1-1; D gene: NA; V gene: TRBV9; CDR3 protein: CASSVGQANTEAFF
J gene: TRBJ2-1; D gene: TRBD2; V gene: TRBV7-8; CDR3 protein: CASSYGTSGSYNEQFF
J gene: TRBJ2-3; D gene: TRBD2; V gene: TRBV4-2; CDR3 protein: CASSQDPSSGDTQYF
J gene: TRBJ2-5; D gene: TRBD2; V gene: TRBV7-9; CDR3 protein: CASSLTSGIKETQYF
J gene: TRBJ1-3; D gene: TRBD1; V gene: TRBV5-8; CDR3 protein: CASSLGTAIGNTIYF
J gene: TRBJ1-1; D gene: TRBD1; V gene: TRBV5-1; CDR3 protein: CASSSLTTGVNTEAFF
J gene: TRBJ1-3; D gene: NA; V gene: TRBV5-6; CDR3 protein: CASTSTLQGKGGNTIYF